These T cell receptor beta chains were read from a single sample in a study of Graves' ophthalmopathy and Graves' hyperthyroidism. In TCRdb, the multiplex PCR reads were re-called with MiXCR into one record per CDR3 protein. The sample carries about 740,000 distinct CDR3 sequences, roughly two fifths recorded once. The sample consisted of peripheral blood. The origin of the receptors is an adult man with Graves' ophthalmopathy. Each CDR3 is given without its conserved first and last residue. The size of a clone is reported for some rows only, either as once, few or many, or as a class for expanded clones.

TRBV5-5	NA	TRBJ1-1	ASSLGTVTNTEAF
TRBV29-1	many	TRBJ1-4	SVDRAEGKLF
TRBV14	many	TRBJ1-6	ASSQAGQGESPLH
TRBV11-2	NA	TRBJ1-4	ASSFSPRGLF
TRBV20-1	NA	TRBJ2-5	SGIPGSQETQY
TRBV5-1	NA	TRBJ1-1	ASSTSGMNTEAF
TRBV25-1	many	TRBJ1-2	ASSDTVGDGYT
TRBV10-3	NA	TRBJ1-5	VSSSGTGNQPQH
TRBV5-1	NA	TRBJ1-2	ASSLVSPINSYGYT
TRBV20-1	many	TRBJ2-7	SANGLAGGKSEQY
TRBV25-1	NA	TRBJ1-5	ASSRMGGSGQPQH
TRBV24-1	few	TRBJ1-5	ASSYAGTGYQPQH
TRBV7-2	NA	TRBJ2-5	ASSLVTRGGRETQY
TRBV7-8	few	TRBJ1-2	ASRSEDKHYGYT
TRBV15	NA	TRBJ2-3	ATSTGEGTDTQY
TRBV10-3	NA	TRBJ1-2	AISGDRGHYGYT
TRBV6-6	NA	TRBJ2-5	ASSYSLGGGKTQY
TRBV7-9	few	TRBJ2-5	ASSDTGKGASRTQY
TRBV2	NA	TRBJ2-7	ASRMPGDRGFYEQY
TRBV2	once	TRBJ2-7	ASSIEGEQY
TRBV7-9	many	TRBJ1-2	ASTPQGIYGYT
TRBV7-9	few	TRBJ2-2	ASSSTRNIANTGELF
TRBV7-9	NA	TRBJ1-2	ASTIPDGGGYGYT
TRBV7-9	few	TRBJ2-7	ASNPAGTLPVYEQY